Below, 11 T cell receptor beta chains from the same sample are listed, as sequenced in a study of type 1 regulatory T cells. Their antigens remain unidentified. TCRdb re-derived calls from the reads in MiXCR, one entry per CDR3 protein. There are under 85,000 distinct CDR3 sequences in the sample; 45% to 50% occur only once, and roughly 2.2% lies in the top ten. The specimen was cultured non-Tr1 T cells, either the whole culture or a sorted T cell fraction (not recorded which). These receptors were obtained from a human donor in good health.

There are a few counts of this clonotype. The V call is TRBV18, the J call TRBJ2-7, with D unclear. CDR1 and CDR2 (germline): KGHSH, LQKENI. V lost 3 bases and J 7 bases, leaving 10 bases between the germline ends. This CDR3 has 12 residues. CDR3 sequence: CASSPRAGEQYF. In nucleotides, the CDR3 is TGTGCCAGCTCACCCCGGGCCGGGGAGCAGTACTTC.

The chain is built from TRBV7-2 and TRBJ2-3; D gene uncertain. The CDR3 length is 13 residues. Germline CDR1 SGHTA, CDR2 FQGNSA. Trimming cost V 2 bases and J 5 bases, with 8 bases left between them. The CDR3 spells CASSLRRGDTQYF. The CDR3, as DNA: TGTGCCAGCAGCTTACGACGCGGAGATACGCAGTATTTT.

This clonotype appeared a few times. The chain employs TRBV20-1 and TRBJ2-3; D is undetermined. The CDR3 is 17 amino acids. The germline V gene encodes CDR1 DFQATT and CDR2 SNEGSKA (reference sequence). V was trimmed by 0 bases and J by 0 bases, leaving 16 bases between them. Written as DNA, the CDR3 is TGCAGTGCTAGAGACCCCCAGCGTAGATCTAGCACAGATACGCAGTATTTT. It encodes CSARDPQRRSSTDTQYF.

V is TRBV18 and J is TRBJ2-3; D unresolved. Germline lookup yields CDR1 KGHSH and CDR2 LQKENI. This CDR3 comprises 16 residues. Trimming took 5 bases from V and 1 from J, leaving 16 bases between them. The CDR3 DNA reads TGTGCCAGCTCAACCATAATAGGCGGAGGCACAGATACGCAGTATTTT. Its translation is CASSTIIGGGTDTQYF. Full variable domain (remainder filled in from reference TRBV18 and TRBJ2-3): NAGVMQNPRHLVRRRGQEARLRCSPMKGHSHVYWYRQLPEEGLKFMVYLQKENIIDESGMPKERFSAEFPKEGPSILRIQQVVRGDSAAYFCASSTIIGGGTDTQYFGPGTRLTVL.

This clonotype has more than one count but fewer than ten. The V and J genes are TRBV20-1 and TRBJ2-7, with 9 bases matching TRBD2. CDR1 and CDR2 (germline): DFQATT, SNEGSKA (reference sequence). V lost 6 bases and J lost 0; bases outside the gene matches: 9. This CDR3 has 15 amino acids. The CDR3 DNA reads as TGCAGTGCCCTCCCGGGAGCGGGGGGCTCCTACGAGCAGTACTTC. Translating gives CSALPGAGGSYEQYF.

This clonotype appeared a few times. The V call is TRBV12-3 or TRBV12-4, the J call TRBJ2-7; D unclear. V lost 5 bases, J lost 2 bases, and 7 bases lay in between. This CDR3 region has 12 residues. The DNA for the CDR3 is TGTGCCAGCAGTCCGAGTGCCTACGAGCAGTACTTC. This encodes CASSPSAYEQYF.

This clonotype was counted a few times. The chain has TRBV12-3 or TRBV12-4 and TRBJ2-3; 7 nucleotides line up with TRBD2. The CDR3 contains 18 residues. The V and J ends lost 8 bases and 0 bases, in that order; junction bases with no gene match: 17. The CDR3, as DNA: TGTGCCAGCCTCCCGGTGGTGGTAGCGGGTCTTAGCACAGATACGCAGTATTTT. Its protein is CASLPVVVAGLSTDTQYF.

This clonotype appeared a few times. In nucleotides, the CDR3 is TGTGCCATCAGTGATGGCAGGGGTGAGACCCAGTACTTC. Encoded protein: CAISDGRGETQYF. The chain links TRBV10-3 to TRBJ2-5; TRBD1 might be the D (6 bases). Germline assignment: CDR1 ENHRY and CDR2 SYGVKD. V dropped 3 bases and J dropped 5 bases, with 10 bases sitting between them. The CDR3 has 13 residues.

Here the CDR3 reads CASSEVGGQARNEQFF. The DNA for the CDR3 is TGTGCCAGCAGTGAAGTTGGAGGTCAGGCGAGAAATGAGCAGTTCTTC. The chain employs TRBV6-1 and TRBJ2-1, with D maybe TRBD2 (5 bases). From germline, CDR1 is MNHNS and CDR2 SASEGT. Trimming pared 1 base from V and 7 bases from J, leaving 17 bases between. CDR3 length equals 16 residues.

This clonotype turned up a few times. The chain links TRBV9 to TRBJ2-1; 15 positions match TRBD2. This CDR3 spans 15 amino acids. Germline CDR1 and CDR2: SGDLS and YYNGEE. V dropped 3 bases and J dropped 15; count of bases not matched to a gene: 10. CDR3 sequence (DNA): TGTGCCAGCAGCGCCGGGACTAGCGGGGGGTCTCGGCGGTTCTTC. Protein sequence: CASSAGTSGGSRRFF.

This chain connects TRBV5-1 to TRBJ2-5; D is ambiguous. Germline V lookup: CDR1 SGHRS, CDR2 YFSETQ. This CDR3 is built from 14 residues. The V end lost 1 base, the J end lost 5 bases, and 12 bases lay between the germline ends. Written as DNA, the CDR3 is TGCGCCAGCAGCTTGTTTACGAAGAGGGAGACCCAGTACTTC. This sequence encodes CASSLFTKRETQYF.